The 10 T cell receptor beta chains below all came from one sample that was sequenced in a study of identical twins. Via MiXCR, TCRdb re-called the 5' RACE reads, giving one row per CDR3 protein. This sample has 690,000 or so distinct CDR3 sequences, with around 6% found just once. The sample comprised naive T cells sorted from blood. The receptor source for this set is a man aged 18 to 29 in good health.

The chain links TRBV6-5 to TRBJ2-1; D possibly corresponds to TRBD1 (6 bases). V lost 2 bases and J 4 bases, leaving 12 bases between the germline ends. The CDR3 is 15 amino acids. Germline values: CDR1 MNHEY, CDR2 SVGAGI. CDR3 amino acids: CASSYVSGVYNEQFF. CDR3 DNA sequence: TGTGCCAGCAGTTACGTGTCAGGGGTTTACAATGAGCAGTTCTTC.

This clonotype was found many times. This chain links TRBV5-1 with TRBJ1-6; 7 positions agree with TRBD1. Trimming cost V 5 bases and J 7 bases; bases outside gene matches: 0. The CDR3 loop spans 12 amino acids. Germline V lookup: CDR1 SGHRS, CDR2 YFSETQ. The CDR3 here is CASRTGNSPLHF. CDR3 DNA sequence: TGCGCCAGCAGGACAGGGAATTCACCCCTCCACTTT.

The gene calls are TRBV15 and TRBJ2-2; D unresolved. The germline V gene encodes CDR1 LNHNV and CDR2 YYDKDF (reference sequence). V was shortened by 0 bases and J by 6 bases, with 8 bases between the two germline ends. CDR3 length: 14 amino acids. The CDR3 region has the DNA TGTGCCACCAGCAGAGATCGCACCGCCGGGGAGCTGTTTTTT. This codes for CATSRDRTAGELFF.

The sample holds many counts of this clonotype. The chain is built from TRBV5-7 and TRBJ1-5, with D possibly TRBD1 on 5 matching bases. TRBV5-7 is designated an ORF whose function remains uncertain. CDR3 size: 15 residues. V was pared by 4 bases and J by 2 bases, with 13 bases between. CDR3 in DNA: TGTGCCAGCAGCCGGGGGGTGTTAGGCAATCAGCCCCAGCATTTT. It codes for CASSRGVLGNQPQHF.

This chain joins TRBV2 and TRBJ2-7; 12 bases line up with TRBD2. The J segment lost 1 base and the V segment lost 7 bases, leaving 2 bases of the junction unmatched. The CDR3 contains 14 residues. Per germline, CDR1 SNHLY and CDR2 FYNNEI. For the CDR3, the DNA is TGTGCCAGCATGACTAGCGGGAGTTCCTACGAGCAGTACGTC. It yields the protein CASMTSGSSYEQYV.

The V call is TRBV20-1, the J call TRBJ2-1; the match to TRBD2 covers 9 bases. Losses at the gene ends were 3 bases for V and 6 bases for J; bases not matched to a gene: 9. This CDR3 has 15 residues. In germline, CDR1 is DFQATT, CDR2 SNEGSKA (reference sequence). CDR3 in amino acids: CSASPLAGPSNEQFF. The CDR3, as DNA: TGCAGTGCTAGTCCTCTAGCGGGGCCCTCCAATGAGCAGTTCTTC.

This clonotype appeared a few times. This chain links TRBV29-1 with TRBJ2-3; D uncertain. Germline V gives CDR1 SQVTM, CDR2 ANQGSEA. The V end was cut by 4 bases, the J end by 1 base, with 9 bases between. This CDR3 has 13 amino acids. CDR3 residues: CSVVKFGTDTQYF. As DNA, the CDR3 is TGCAGCGTTGTGAAGTTCGGCACAGATACGCAGTATTTT.

This clonotype has more than one count but fewer than ten. The gene calls are TRBV24-1 and TRBJ2-2; D tentatively reads TRBD1 or TRBD2 (5 bases each). The V end was cut by 5 bases, the J end by 7 bases, with 16 bases between. This CDR3 spans 15 amino acids. The germline V gene encodes CDR1 KGHDR and CDR2 SFDVKD. The CDR3 nucleotides are TGTGCCACCAGTGTAGGGACCGACTCTGGCGGGGAGCTGTTTTTT. Translating it yields CATSVGTDSGGELFF.

This clonotype was detected ten times or more. The V gene is TRBV15, the J gene TRBJ2-7; 7 nucleotides agree with TRBD2. CDR3 length: 15 amino acids. CDR1 is LNHNV and CDR2 is YYDKDF in the germline V gene (reference sequence). Losses at the gene ends were 0 bases for V and 6 bases for J; bases not matched to a gene: 8. CDR3 in DNA: TGTGCCACCAGCAGAGATCTGGGGGAGGGCCCCGAGCAGTACTTC. Its protein is CATSRDLGEGPEQYF.

This chain uses TRBV7-2 with TRBJ1-4, with 7 nucleotides matching TRBD1. CDR1 and CDR2 (germline): SGHTA, FQGNSA. The CDR3 is made up of 14 amino acids. V lost 6 bases and J lost 7; bases outside the gene matches: 8. The CDR3 DNA reads TGTGCCAGCAGTCCCAGGGGGGAGTTTGAAAAACTGTTTTTT. Residues: CASSPRGEFEKLFF.